The next 21 T cell receptor beta chains were all read from a single sample in a study of neurological immune-mediated disorders (dated by TCRdb to about 2019). Library generation was performed with 5' RACE. Sequencing instrument: Illumina HiSeq 2500. TCRdb cleaned the public reads at Q25 with fastp, built clones with MiXCR and kept in-frame beta chains. Each CDR3 protein appears once, grouped with its most common genes and DNA. The sample has roughly 52,000 distinct CDR3 sequences on record, less than 4% of them singletons. The top ten clonotypes cover 6.5% to 8% of the sample. Sequenced input: PBMCs. The receptors were sampled from a man aged 55-75 years with multiple sclerosis.

This clonotype occurred many times. V and J are TRBV5-1 and TRBJ2-7, with D possibly TRBD1 on 6 matching bases. CDR3 length: 14 amino acids. V dropped 8 bases and J dropped 1 base, with 16 bases sitting between them. The germline V gene has CDR1 SGHRS and CDR2 YFSETQ. The CDR3 DNA reads TGCGCCAGTAAACAGGGTGGCGGTTCCTACGAGCAGTACTTC. It encodes CASKQGGGSYEQYF.

This clonotype showed up many times. This chain uses TRBV20-1 with TRBJ2-2; no clear D. Trimming shortened V by 0 bases and J by 12 bases, and 5 bases separated the two germline ends. CDR1 DFQATT and CDR2 SNEGSKA come from the germline V gene (reference sequence). This CDR3 comprises 10 residues. The DNA for the CDR3 is TGCAGTGCTAGAGAAAATCAGCTGTTTTTT. Protein sequence: CSARENQLFF.

This clonotype occurred many times. The chain carries TRBV10-3 and TRBJ1-2; 10 bases are a match to TRBD1. V trimming: 10 bases; J trimming: 2 bases; junction bases outside the gene matches: 19. This CDR3 has 18 amino acids. Looked up from germline, CDR1 is ENHRY and CDR2 is SYGVKD. The CDR3 nucleotides are TGTGCCACCCGACTAAACTCCGGGACAGGGGCCGGGAACTATGGCTACACCTTC. Translated, it gives CATRLNSGTGAGNYGYTF.

In this sample, this clonotype turned up many times. The CDR3 sequence is CASSRDSSYEQYF. CDR3 DNA sequence: TGTGCCAGCTCGAGGGACTCGTCCTACGAGCAGTACTTC. The chain joins TRBV18 to TRBJ2-7, with D possibly TRBD2 on 6 matching bases. Trimming stripped 6 bases from V and 1 base from J, with 10 bases between. Germline values: CDR1 KGHSH, CDR2 LQKENI. The CDR3 has 13 amino acids.

This clonotype has at least ten counts. The chain joins TRBV6-5 to TRBJ1-1; D ambiguous. The length of the CDR3 is 13 residues. Trimming left V 2 bases short and J 0 bases short, with 4 bases between. CDR1 and CDR2 (germline): MNHEY, SVGAGI. The CDR3 spells CASSYGMNTEAFF. The CDR3 DNA reads as TGTGCCAGCAGTTACGGCATGAACACTGAAGCTTTCTTT.

This clonotype appeared many times. The chain couples TRBV27 to TRBJ1-2; possible D gene TRBD1, 5 bases. CDR3 length: 14 residues. The germline CDR1 and CDR2 sequences are MNHEY and SMNVEV (reference sequence). The ends were cut back, 3 bases at V and 3 bases at J, with 11 bases in the middle. The CDR3 sequence: CASSLGVWDYGYTF. CDR3 sequence (DNA): TGTGCCAGCAGTTTGGGGGTTTGGGACTATGGCTACACCTTC.

This clonotype came up many times. The chain recombines TRBV25-1 with TRBJ2-2; 9 bases fit TRBD1. V lost 8 bases to trimming and J lost 4 bases; unmatched junction nucleotides: 5. The germline CDR1 and CDR2 sequences are MGHDK and SYGVNS. This CDR3 has 14 amino acids. In DNA, the CDR3 is TGTGCCAGCGGGGGACAGGGTTCCACCGGGGAGCTGTTTTTT. It yields the protein CASGGQGSTGELFF.

This clonotype was found many times. V usage is TRBV5-1 and J usage is TRBJ2-2, with 11 nucleotides matching TRBD2. The CDR3 consists of 15 residues. Germline lookup yields CDR1 SGHRS and CDR2 YFSETQ. V dropped 4 bases and J dropped 3; count of bases not matched to a gene: 2. CDR3 in amino acids: CASSTGLADTGELFF. The CDR3 bases are TGCGCCAGCAGCACGGGACTAGCGGACACCGGGGAGCTGTTTTTT.

The sample holds many counts of this clonotype. J is TRBJ1-3 and V is TRBV20-1; maybe TRBD1 (6 bases). Trimming removed 1 base at V and 5 bases at J, with 15 bases between. The CDR3 consists of 15 residues. Germline V gene sequence: CDR1 DFQATT, CDR2 SNEGSKA (reference sequence). CDR3 sequence: CSARGGGAARNTIYF. The CDR3 coding sequence is TGCAGTGCTAGAGGCGGGGGGGCAGCCAGAAACACCATATATTTT.

This clonotype was recorded at least ten times. The CDR3 nucleotides read TGTGCCAGCAGCTTTAGCGGGCTCACCTACAATGAGCAGTTCTTC. Encoded protein: CASSFSGLTYNEQFF. This chain connects TRBV5-6 to TRBJ2-1; TRBD2 matches at 7 bases. The ends lost 2 bases at V and 2 bases at J; junction bases unmatched: 4. The CDR3 extends over 15 amino acids. Germline V gives CDR1 SGHDT, CDR2 YYEEEE. Full variable domain (outside the CDR3, taken from reference TRBV5-6 and TRBJ2-1): DAGVTQSPTHLIKTRGQQVTLRCSPKSGHDTVSWYQQALGQGPQFIFQYYEEEERQRGNFPDRFSGHQFPNYSSELNVNALLLGDSALYLCASSFSGLTYNEQFFGPGTRLTVL.

This clonotype was recorded many times. V is TRBV5-1 and J is TRBJ1-1, with a weak D call TRBD1 (6 bases). The CDR3 covers 17 residues. CDR1 and CDR2 from the germline V gene are SGHRS and YFSETQ. V lost 1 base and J lost 2, with 18 bases in between. The chain's CDR3 is CASSLSPIGGSNTEAFF. The CDR3 DNA follows: TGCGCCAGCAGCTTGTCACCAATTGGGGGCAGCAACACTGAAGCTTTCTTT.

This clonotype has at least ten counts. The rearrangement joins TRBV21-1 to TRBJ2-1. TRBV21-1 is noted as a pseudogene. The CDR3 has 10 amino acids. CDR3 region: CASSNRTIFF. The CDR3 bases are TGTGCCAGCAGCAATCGAACTATATTCTTC.

Only a few counts were recorded for this clonotype. The chain carries TRBV24-1 and TRBJ2-1; weak D call: TRBD2 (6 bases). Germline V lookup: CDR1 KGHDR, CDR2 SFDVKD. The CDR3 loop spans 15 amino acids. V was trimmed by 1 base and J by 3 bases, leaving 9 bases between them. CDR3 DNA: TGTGCCACCAGTGATTTTTGGGGGGACTACAATGAGCAGTTCTTC. Protein: CATSDFWGDYNEQFF.

The sample holds many counts of this clonotype. The chain carries TRBV11-2 and TRBJ2-7; D not certain. V lost 6 bases to trimming and J lost 3 bases, with 15 bases between them. Germline V lookup: CDR1 SGHAT, CDR2 FQNNGV. The CDR3 length is 14 residues. For the CDR3, the DNA is TGTGCCAGCAGTCCCCCATATCGATACTACGAGCAGTACTTC. Translating gives CASSPPYRYYEQYF.

This clonotype showed up just a few times. This chain connects TRBV6-1 to TRBJ1-2, with TRBD1 as a possible D gene (5 bases). Germline lookup yields CDR1 MNHNS and CDR2 SASEGT. Trimming stripped 6 bases from V and 2 bases from J, with 7 bases between. CDR3 length equals 12 residues. The DNA of the CDR3 is TGTGCCAGCAGAGCAGGGAACTATGGCTACACCTTC. This encodes CASRAGNYGYTF.

This clonotype came up many times. CDR3 loop: CSARDRAPGNLNTEAFF. CDR3 sequence (DNA): TGCAGTGCTAGAGATCGGGCACCTGGAAATCTGAACACTGAAGCTTTCTTT. This sequence joins TRBV20-1 and TRBJ1-1; D not resolved. Germline CDR1 reads DFQATT; CDR2 reads SNEGSKA (reference sequence). The CDR3 loop spans 17 amino acids. With 0 bases removed from V and 0 bases from J, the gap between germline ends came to 17 bases.

This clonotype was seen repeatedly, ten times or more. V is TRBV20-1 and J is TRBJ2-7; D might be TRBD2 (6 bases). Trimming left V 3 bases short and J 4 bases short, with 19 bases between. CDR3 length equals 15 residues. Germline V gene sequence: CDR1 DFQATT, CDR2 SNEGSKA (reference sequence). CDR3 bases: TGCAGTGCTAGCTACGGAGGGAAATCATTATACGAGCAGTACTTC. This encodes CSASYGGKSLYEQYF.

This clonotype was counted ten times or more. The gene calls are TRBV5-1 and TRBJ2-7; D is possibly TRBD2 (5 bases). The CDR3 is made up of 13 amino acids. Trimming cost V 2 bases and J 2 bases, with 8 bases left between them. CDR1 is SGHRS and CDR2 is YFSETQ in the germline V gene. CDR3 bases: TGCGCCAGCAGCTTAGACGGGGCCTACGAGCAGTACTTC. It encodes CASSLDGAYEQYF.

This clonotype has at least ten counts. The chain has TRBV5-1 and TRBJ2-7; the D gene is possibly TRBD1 (5 bases). Per the germline V gene, CDR1 is SGHRS and CDR2 is YFSETQ. Trimming cost V 1 base and J 4 bases, with 12 bases left between them. This CDR3 is built from 14 residues. The CDR3 DNA is TGCGCCAGCAGCTTGAAAGGGGTTTCTTACGAGCAGTACTTC. This gives the protein CASSLKGVSYEQYF.

Many counts were recorded for this clonotype. J is TRBJ1-5 and V is TRBV20-1; D gene unclear. Germline CDR1 and CDR2: DFQATT and SNEGSKA (reference sequence). The CDR3 has 16 residues. The V and J ends lost 0 bases and 4 bases respectively, with 16 bases between them. The CDR3 loop reads CSARDSGGSTNQPQHF. CDR3 nucleotide sequence: TGCAGTGCTAGAGATAGTGGAGGGAGTACAAATCAGCCCCAGCATTTT.

Ten or more counts support this clonotype. The chain combines TRBV5-6 with TRBJ1-6, with 7 bases aligning to TRBD1. CDR1 SGHDT and CDR2 YYEEEE come from the germline V gene. V was pared by 4 bases and J by 8 bases, with 6 bases of the junction left unmatched. This CDR3 contains 14 residues. CDR3 coding DNA: TGTGCCAGCAGCGTAACAGGGGAGTATTCACCCCTCCACTTT. Translating it yields CASSVTGEYSPLHF.